This T cell receptor beta chain originates from a study of CD8 T cells in Susac syndrome. RNA amounts of about 0.5 to 1 ug underwent reverse transcription with random hexamers. A multiplex approach, immunoSEQ multiplex PCR, amplified TCR beta CDR3 across 54 Vbeta and 13 Jbeta. TCRdb re-called the immunoSEQ multiplex PCR reads with MiXCR, one entry per CDR3 protein. There are some 150,000 distinct CDR3 sequences in the sample; 85% to 95% occur only once, and 0.15% to 0.2% lies in the top ten. The germline V gene encodes CDR1 SGDLS and CDR2 YYNGEE. The germline V and J ends were trimmed by 0 bases and 2 bases, with 8 bases remaining between them. This CDR3 region has 14 residues. In its sample, this clonotype was seen once.

Sequenced input: CD4+ T cells from PBMCs. This receptor was taken from a human donor with Susac syndrome. The rearrangement uses TRBV9 and TRBJ2-5; D gene uncertain. CDR3 region: CASSVGTWQETQYF. The CDR3 region has the DNA TGTGCCAGCAGCGTAGGGACCTGGCAAGAGACCCAGTACTTC.